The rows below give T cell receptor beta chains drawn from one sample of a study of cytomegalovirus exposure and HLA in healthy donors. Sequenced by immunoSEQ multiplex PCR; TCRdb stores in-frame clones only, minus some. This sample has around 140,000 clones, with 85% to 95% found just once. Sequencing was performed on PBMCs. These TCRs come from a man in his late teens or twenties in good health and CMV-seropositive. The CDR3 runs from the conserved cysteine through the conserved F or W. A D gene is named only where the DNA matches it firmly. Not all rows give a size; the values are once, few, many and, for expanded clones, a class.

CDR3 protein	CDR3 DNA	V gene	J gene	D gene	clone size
CASSFPGTGLYGYTF	TGTGCCAGCAGTTTCCCCGGGACAGGACTCTATGGCTACACCTTC	TRBV6-6	TRBJ1-2	TRBD1	.
CAVSRGSYEQYF	TGTGCCGTGTCCAGGGGCTCCTACGAGCAGTACTTC	TRBV2	TRBJ2-7	.	few
CASSFSGSSYNEQFF	TGCGCCAGCAGCTTCAGCGGGAGCTCCTACAATGAGCAGTTCTTC	TRBV5-1	TRBJ2-1	TRBD2	.
CASSQDSYSVTYNEQFF	TGCGCCAGCAGCCAGGATTCGTATAGCGTTACCTACAATGAGCAGTTCTTC	TRBV4-1	TRBJ2-1	.	.
CASSMGASAYNEQFF	TGTGCCAGTAGTATGGGAGCGAGTGCCTACAATGAGCAGTTCTTC	TRBV19	TRBJ2-1	.	.
CASSLDRGTEAFF	TGTGCCAGCAGTTTGGACAGGGGAACTGAAGCTTTCTTT	TRBV28	TRBJ1-1	TRBD1	.
CASSAGLAMRTDTQYF	TGCGCCAGCAGCGCGGGACTAGCGATGAGGACAGATACGCAGTATTTT	TRBV5-1	TRBJ2-3	TRBD2	once
CASSLAGGYEQYF	TGTGCCAGCAGTTTAGCGGGAGGCTACGAGCAGTACTTC	TRBV28	TRBJ2-7	TRBD2	.
CASSLAGGLLTGELFF	TGTGCCAGCAGCTTAGCGGGCGGACTCCTCACCGGGGAGCTGTTTTTT	TRBV7-6	TRBJ2-2	.	.
CASSPVAGAGGQSSYNEQFF	TGTGCCAGCAGTCCCGTGGCGGGCGCGGGAGGACAAAGCTCCTACAATGAGCAGTTCTTC	TRBV2	TRBJ2-1	TRBD2	.
CASSSWASVREQYF	TGTGCCAGCAGCTCCTGGGCCTCCGTGAGAGAGCAGTACTTC	TRBV5-5	TRBJ2-7	.	.
CASSRTSYEQYF	TGTGCCAGCAGCCGAACATCCTACGAGCAGTACTTC	TRBV7-9	TRBJ2-7	.	.
CASSQPNYPPHHTDTQYF	TGCGCCAGCAGCCAGCCCAACTATCCACCCCACCACACAGATACGCAGTATTTT	TRBV4-1	TRBJ2-3	.	.
CASSLALATWEPEQFF	TGTGCCAGCAGCTTAGCGCTAGCCACGTGGGAACCGGAGCAGTTCTTC	TRBV7-9	TRBJ2-1	.	.
CASSLYGAQGNNNYGYTF	TGCGCCAGCAGCTTGTATGGGGCACAGGGAAACAATAACTATGGCTACACCTTC	TRBV5-1	TRBJ1-2	.	.
CASSLAPQFAGELFF	TGCGCCAGCAGCTTGGCCCCCCAGTTCGCCGGGGAGCTGTTTTTT	TRBV5-1	TRBJ2-2	.	.
CASSSDWGNQPQHF	TGTGCCAGCAGCTCGGACTGGGGAAATCAGCCCCAGCATTTT	TRBV7-8	TRBJ1-5	.	.
CSVGTRGTNTEAFF	TGCAGCGTTGGAACCCGGGGGACCAACACTGAAGCTTTCTTT	TRBV29-1	TRBJ1-1	.	once
CAISEGDEQFF	TGTGCCATCAGTGAGGGAGATGAGCAGTTCTTC	TRBV10-3	TRBJ2-1	.	.
CASSYQREYSDTQYF	TGTGCCAGCAGTTACCAGCGGGAGTACAGTGATACGCAGTATTTT	TRBV6-6	TRBJ2-3	TRBD2	.
CASSFQGQSQETQYF	TGTGCCAGCAGCTTCCAGGGACAAAGCCAAGAGACCCAGTACTTC	TRBV5-6	TRBJ2-5	.	.
CASSLDLGAYGYTF	TGTGCCAGCAGCTTGGATCTCGGAGCCTATGGCTACACCTTC	TRBV5-4	TRBJ1-2	.	once
CASGAGTGAFHTQYF	TGTGCTAGTGGCGCCGGGACAGGGGCATTTCATACGCAGTATTTT	TRBV12-5	TRBJ2-3	TRBD1	.
CASSLVAGGRETQYF	TGTGCCAGCAGCTTGGTGGCAGGGGGTAGGGAGACCCAGTACTTC	TRBV5-6	TRBJ2-5	TRBD1	.
CASSLRQDTQYF	TGTGCCAGCAGCTTACGACAGGATACGCAGTATTTT	TRBV7-2	TRBJ2-3	.	.
CASSLGLYTGELFF	TGCGCCAGCAGCCTCGGACTCTACACCGGGGAGCTGTTTTTT	TRBV4-1	TRBJ2-2	.	.
CASSSPMTGIASPLHF	TGTGCCAGCAGCTCCCCCATGACAGGTATAGCATCACCCCTCCACTTT	TRBV7-3	TRBJ1-6	.	.
CASSLGASPDNSYNEQFF	TGCGCCAGCAGCTTGGGAGCTAGCCCAGATAACTCCTACAATGAGCAGTTCTTC	TRBV5-1	TRBJ2-1	.	.
CASSDLGVGTEAFF	TGTGCCAGCAGTGATCTCGGGGTAGGGACTGAAGCTTTCTTT	TRBV6-1	TRBJ1-1	.	.
CAIREERGSNTEAFF	TGTGCCATCAGAGAAGAAAGGGGGTCGAACACTGAAGCTTTCTTT	TRBV10-3	TRBJ1-1	.	.
CASTPSPAVLDGYTF	TGTGCCAGTACCCCCTCACCCGCAGTATTGGATGGCTACACCTTC	TRBV19	TRBJ1-2	.	.
CASSELLGVNSPLHF	TGTGCCAGCAGTGAACTTCTGGGCGTGAATTCACCCCTCCACTTT	TRBV6-1	TRBJ1-6	.	.
CASSPRLAGEQETQYF	TGTGCCAGCAGTCCCAGGTTAGCGGGAGAGCAAGAGACCCAGTACTTC	TRBV28	TRBJ2-5	TRBD2	.
CASSPTSARNPHNEQFF	TGTGCCAGCAGCCCCACTAGCGCCCGGAACCCCCACAATGAGCAGTTCTTC	TRBV7-9	TRBJ2-1	TRBD2	.
CASSLNGPEGYTF	TGTGCCAGCAGCTTAAATGGGCCCGAGGGCTACACCTTC	TRBV7-9	TRBJ1-2	.	.
CASTPKLAYTYEQYF	TGTGCCAGCACTCCCAAACTAGCGTATACCTACGAGCAGTACTTC	TRBV28	TRBJ2-7	TRBD2	.
CASSPETGVIFGYTF	TGTGCCAGCAGTCCTGAGACAGGGGTAATTTTTGGCTACACCTTC	TRBV6-5	TRBJ1-2	TRBD1	.
CASSSPGQYNQPQHF	TGTGCCAGCAGCTCTCCGGGACAGTACAATCAGCCCCAGCATTTT	TRBV7-8	TRBJ1-5	TRBD1	.
CASSLDPQGFREQYF	TGTGCCAGCAGCTTAGATCCGCAGGGATTCCGGGAGCAGTACTTC	TRBV11-2	TRBJ2-7	.	.